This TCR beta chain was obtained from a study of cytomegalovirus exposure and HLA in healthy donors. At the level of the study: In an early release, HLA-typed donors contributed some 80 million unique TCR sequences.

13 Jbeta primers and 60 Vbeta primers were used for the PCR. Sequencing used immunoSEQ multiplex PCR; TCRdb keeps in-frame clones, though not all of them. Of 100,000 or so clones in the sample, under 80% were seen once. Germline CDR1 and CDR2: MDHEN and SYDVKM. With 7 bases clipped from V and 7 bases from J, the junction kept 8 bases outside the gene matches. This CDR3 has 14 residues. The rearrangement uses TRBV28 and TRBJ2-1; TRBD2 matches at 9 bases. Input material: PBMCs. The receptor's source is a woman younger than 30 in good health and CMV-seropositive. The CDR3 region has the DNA TGTGCCAGCAAAGTACTAGCGGGTCAGAATGAGCAGTTCTTC. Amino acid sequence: CASKVLAGQNEQFF. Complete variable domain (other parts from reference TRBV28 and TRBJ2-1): DVKVTQSSRYLVKRTGEKVFLECVQDMDHENMFWYRQDPGLGLRLIYFSYDVKMKEKGDIPEGYSVSREKKERFSLILESASTNQTSMYLCASKVLAGQNEQFFGPGTRLTVL.